One sample yielded the 21 T cell receptor beta chains listed below, sequenced in a study of T cells expressing NK-cell markers. One entry per CDR3 protein, without DNA, is what TCRdb gives after re-calling the 5' RACE reads. The sample yields 150,000 to 160,000 distinct CDR3 sequences, of which the top ten take up roughly 35%. Sequences were obtained from blood T cells: a sorted CD56 or NKG2C T cell subset, CD4+ or CD8+ T cells, or bulk PBMC T cells (not recorded which). The receptors derive from a woman between 45 and 65 years old in good health.

The chain is built from TRBV10-2 and TRBJ2-1; TCRdb lists TRBD2, though no DNA is available to test this call. CDR1 and CDR2 (germline): WSHSY, SAAADI. The CDR3 consists of 16 residues. CDR3 loop: CASSESGGGVRNEQFF.

The V call is TRBV4-1, the J call TRBJ2-1. Germline V gives CDR1 MGHRA, CDR2 YSYEKL. This CDR3 is 14 amino acids long. The CDR3 loop is CASSQKSSYNEQFF.

The chain employs TRBV6-5 and TRBJ2-1; the TRBD1 assignment by TCRdb is unverifiable without DNA. Germline V CDR1 and CDR2: MNHEY, SVGAGI. This CDR3 is 14 amino acids long. CDR3 amino acids: CASSYSGAGNEQFF.

The chain combines TRBV12-5 with TRBJ2-1; TCRdb reports TRBD2, a call that lacks DNA to check it against. Per the germline V gene, CDR1 is LGHNT and CDR2 is FRNRAP. The CDR3 is made up of 17 amino acids. The chain's CDR3 is CASGFLRDWSSYNEQFF.

The chain employs TRBV9 and TRBJ2-3; TCRdb proposes TRBD2, but this gene call is untestable without DNA. The CDR3 has 15 amino acids. CDR1 SGDLS and CDR2 YYNGEE come from the germline V gene. CDR3: CASSAEGLHTDTQYF.

This chain links TRBV4-1 with TRBJ2-7; the D call from TCRdb, TRBD1, cannot be confirmed without DNA. The V gene's germline CDR1 is MGHRA and CDR2 YSYEKL. CDR3 length: 15 amino acids. CDR3 residues: CASSPTGSVSYEQYF.

The gene calls are TRBV6-2 or TRBV6-3 and TRBJ2-4; lacking DNA, the TRBD2 call made by TCRdb goes unchecked. Looked up from germline, CDR1 is MNHEY and CDR2 is SVGEGT. This CDR3 region has 19 residues. The CDR3 sequence is CASSYPGLAGERGKNIQYF.

V is TRBV19 and J is TRBJ2-5; there is no DNA to check the TCRdb D call of TRBD1. The CDR3 extends over 12 amino acids. The germline V gene encodes CDR1 LNHDA and CDR2 SQIVND (reference sequence). CDR3 residues: CASNGARETQYF.

The chain carries TRBV13 and TRBJ2-7; TCRdb returns TRBD2, unconfirmable since there is no DNA. This CDR3 has 14 residues. Germline CDR1 is PRHDT and CDR2 is FYEKMQ (reference sequence). The CDR3 sequence is CASSRVLNPYEQYF.

J is TRBJ2-2 and V is TRBV24-1. Germline V CDR1 and CDR2: KGHDR, SFDVKD. This CDR3 contains 19 residues. The CDR3: CATSDFRSGSHANTGELFF.

The V call is TRBV27, the J call TRBJ2-7. Germline V CDR1 and CDR2: MNHEY, SMNVEV (reference sequence). The CDR3 contains 14 residues. The CDR3 protein is CASRLERSPYEQYF.

This chain uses TRBV20-1 with TRBJ2-7; TCRdb lists TRBD2, though no DNA is available to test this call. The germline gives CDR1 DFQATT, CDR2 SNEGSKA (reference sequence). The CDR3 runs 14 residues. The CDR3 spells CSARGTSGLYEQYF.

The chain carries TRBV19 and TRBJ1-1; lacking DNA, the TRBD1 call made by TCRdb goes unchecked. This CDR3 is built from 13 residues. Germline CDR1 LNHDA, CDR2 SQIVND (reference sequence). CDR3 region: CASSGQGITEAFF.

The CDR3 loop is CASSLGLETQYF. This chain connects TRBV7-9 to TRBJ2-5. The CDR3 runs to 12 residues. Germline V lookup: CDR1 SEHNR, CDR2 FQNEAQ (reference sequence).

V and J are TRBV9 and TRBJ2-1. This CDR3 region has 14 residues. Germline CDR1 SGDLS, CDR2 YYNGEE. CDR3 sequence: CASSVAISRNEQFF.

CDR3 residues: CASSPLGLAGARTDTQYF. The rearrangement uses TRBV27 and TRBJ2-3; TCRdb's D call, TRBD2, is unchecked because there is no DNA. The CDR3 length is 18 residues. Per the germline V gene, CDR1 is MNHEY and CDR2 is SMNVEV (reference sequence).

The chain links TRBV24-1 to TRBJ2-1; the D gene TCRdb calls, TRBD2, cannot be checked with no DNA. This CDR3 has 17 residues. Germline-derived CDR1 and CDR2 are KGHDR and SFDVKD. The chain's CDR3 is CATSDLQGGETYNEQFF.

The chain employs TRBV6-5 and TRBJ1-5. The CDR3 totals 13 residues. The germline CDR1 and CDR2 sequences are MNHEY and SVGAGI. CDR3 residues: CASRRRVNQPQHF.

The CDR3 reads CASMRGLNQPQHF. The chain recombines TRBV7-8 with TRBJ1-5; checking the TCRdb D call of TRBD1 is not possible without DNA. Germline V gene data show CDR1 as SGHVS and CDR2 as FQNEAQ. There are 13 residues in the CDR3.

The chain uses TRBV27 and TRBJ2-7; the D call of TRBD2 rests on TCRdb alone, since no DNA is present to check it. The CDR3 has 12 residues. The germline V gene encodes CDR1 MNHEY and CDR2 SMNVEV (reference sequence). The CDR3: CATTGTSDEQYF.

The rearrangement joins TRBV2 to TRBJ2-5; as DNA is missing, the TRBD2 call by TCRdb cannot be tested. This CDR3 region has 15 residues. Germline V CDR1 and CDR2: SNHLY, FYNNEI. The CDR3 region is CASSGVAGEQETQYF.